This T cell receptor (beta chain) was retrieved from a study of blood T cell repertoires in COVID-19. The germline CDR1 and CDR2 sequences are MGHDK and SYGVNS. Trimming shortened V by 5 bases and J by 3 bases, and 10 bases separated the two germline ends. The CDR3 runs to 13 residues. Profiling relied on immunoSEQ multiplex PCR, and the TCRdb table lists in-frame clones only, not all of them. Of roughly 140,000 clones in the sample, about 80% were seen once. The chain couples TRBV25-1 to TRBJ1-2; maybe TRBD1 (5 bases). Sequenced sample: PBMCs or T cells enriched from blood (not recorded which). The source of this sequence is a man between 45 and 60 years old who had recovered from COVID-19. As DNA, the CDR3 is TGTGCCAGCAGTCCAGGGTCTCACTATGGCTACACCTTC. Translating it yields CASSPGSHYGYTF.